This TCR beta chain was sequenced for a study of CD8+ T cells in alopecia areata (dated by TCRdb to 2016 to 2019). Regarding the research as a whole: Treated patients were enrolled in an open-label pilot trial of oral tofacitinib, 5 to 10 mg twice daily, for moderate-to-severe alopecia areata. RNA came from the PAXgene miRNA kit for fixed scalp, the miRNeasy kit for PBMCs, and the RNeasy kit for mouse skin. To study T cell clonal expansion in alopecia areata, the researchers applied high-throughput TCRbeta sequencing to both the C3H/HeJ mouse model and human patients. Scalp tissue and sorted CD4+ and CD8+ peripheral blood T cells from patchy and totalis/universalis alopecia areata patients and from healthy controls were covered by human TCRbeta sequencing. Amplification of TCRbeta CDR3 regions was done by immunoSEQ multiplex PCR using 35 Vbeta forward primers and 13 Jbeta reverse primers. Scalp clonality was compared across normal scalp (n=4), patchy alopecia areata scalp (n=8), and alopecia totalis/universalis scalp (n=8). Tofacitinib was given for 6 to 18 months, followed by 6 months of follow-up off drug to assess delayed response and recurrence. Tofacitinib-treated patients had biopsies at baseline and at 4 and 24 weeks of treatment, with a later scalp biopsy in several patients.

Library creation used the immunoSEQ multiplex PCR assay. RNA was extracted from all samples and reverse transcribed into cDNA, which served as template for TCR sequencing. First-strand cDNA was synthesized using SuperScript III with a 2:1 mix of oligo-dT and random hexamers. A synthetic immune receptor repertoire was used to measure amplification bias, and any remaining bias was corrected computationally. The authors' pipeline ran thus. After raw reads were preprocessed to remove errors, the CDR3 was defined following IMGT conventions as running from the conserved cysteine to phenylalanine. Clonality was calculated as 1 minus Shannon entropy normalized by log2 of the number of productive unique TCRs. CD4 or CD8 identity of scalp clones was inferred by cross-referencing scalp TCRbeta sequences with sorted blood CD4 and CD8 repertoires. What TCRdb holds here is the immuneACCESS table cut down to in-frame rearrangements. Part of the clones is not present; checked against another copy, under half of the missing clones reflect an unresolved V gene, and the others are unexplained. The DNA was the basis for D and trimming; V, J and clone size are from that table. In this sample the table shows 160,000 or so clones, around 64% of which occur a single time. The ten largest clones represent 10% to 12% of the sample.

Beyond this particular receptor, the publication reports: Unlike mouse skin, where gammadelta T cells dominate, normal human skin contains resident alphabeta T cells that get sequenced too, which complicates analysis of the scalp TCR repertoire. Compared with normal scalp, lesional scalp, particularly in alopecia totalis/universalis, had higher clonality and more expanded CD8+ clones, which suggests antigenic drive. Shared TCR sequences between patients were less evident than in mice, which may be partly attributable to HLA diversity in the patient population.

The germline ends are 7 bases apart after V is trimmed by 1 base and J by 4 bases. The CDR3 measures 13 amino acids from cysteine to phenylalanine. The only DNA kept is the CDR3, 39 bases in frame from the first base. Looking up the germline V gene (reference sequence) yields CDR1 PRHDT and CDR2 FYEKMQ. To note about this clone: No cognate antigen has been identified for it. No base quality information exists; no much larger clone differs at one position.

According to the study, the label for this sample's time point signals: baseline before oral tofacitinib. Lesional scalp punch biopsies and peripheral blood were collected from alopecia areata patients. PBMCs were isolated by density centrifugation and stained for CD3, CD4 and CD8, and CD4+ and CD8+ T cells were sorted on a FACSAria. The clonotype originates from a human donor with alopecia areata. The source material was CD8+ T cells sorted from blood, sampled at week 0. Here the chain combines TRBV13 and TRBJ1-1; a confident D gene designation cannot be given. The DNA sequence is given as TGTGCCAGCAGCTTAGTCTCCGGCACTGAAGCTTTCTTT. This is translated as CASSLVSGTEAFF. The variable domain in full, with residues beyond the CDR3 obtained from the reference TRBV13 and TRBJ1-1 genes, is AAGVIQSPRHLIKEKRETATLKCYPIPRHDTVYWYQQGPGQDPQFLISFYEKMQSDKGSIPDRFSAQQFSDYHSELNMSSLELGDSALYFCASSLVSGTEAFFGQGTRLTVV.